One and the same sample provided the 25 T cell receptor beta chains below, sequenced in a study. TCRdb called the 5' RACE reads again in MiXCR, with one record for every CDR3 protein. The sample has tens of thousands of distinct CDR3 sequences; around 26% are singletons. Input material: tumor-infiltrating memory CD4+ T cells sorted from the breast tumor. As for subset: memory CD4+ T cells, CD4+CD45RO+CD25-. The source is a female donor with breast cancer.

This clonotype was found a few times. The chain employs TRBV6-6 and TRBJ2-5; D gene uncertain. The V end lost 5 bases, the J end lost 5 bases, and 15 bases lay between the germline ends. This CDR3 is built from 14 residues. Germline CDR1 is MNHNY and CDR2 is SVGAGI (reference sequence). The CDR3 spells CASSPRAGRETQYF. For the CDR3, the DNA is TGTGCCAGCAGTCCCCGGGCCGGGCGCGAGACCCAGTACTTC.

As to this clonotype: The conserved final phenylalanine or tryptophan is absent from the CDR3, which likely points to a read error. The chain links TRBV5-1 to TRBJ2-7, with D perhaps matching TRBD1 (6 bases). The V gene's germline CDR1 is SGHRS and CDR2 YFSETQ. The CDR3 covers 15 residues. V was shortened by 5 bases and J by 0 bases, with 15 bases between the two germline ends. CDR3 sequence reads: CASSSGTFDSYEQYL. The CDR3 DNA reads TGCGCCAGCAGTTCCGGGACATTCGACTCCTACGAGCAGTACCTC.

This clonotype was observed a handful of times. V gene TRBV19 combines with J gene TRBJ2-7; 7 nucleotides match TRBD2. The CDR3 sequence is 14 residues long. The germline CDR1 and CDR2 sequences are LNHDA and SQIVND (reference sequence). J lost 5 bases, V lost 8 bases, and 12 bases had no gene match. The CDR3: CASAGLVGVHEQYF. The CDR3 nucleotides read TGTGCCAGTGCCGGACTAGTAGGGGTCCACGAGCAGTACTTC.

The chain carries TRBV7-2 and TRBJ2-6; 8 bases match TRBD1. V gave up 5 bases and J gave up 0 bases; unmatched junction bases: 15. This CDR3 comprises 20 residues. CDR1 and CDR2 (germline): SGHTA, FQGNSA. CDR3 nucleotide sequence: TGTGCCAGCAGCCGCCTCTCACAGGGGGGAACTCGCTCTGGGGCCAACGTCCTGACTTTC. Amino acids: CASSRLSQGGTRSGANVLTF.

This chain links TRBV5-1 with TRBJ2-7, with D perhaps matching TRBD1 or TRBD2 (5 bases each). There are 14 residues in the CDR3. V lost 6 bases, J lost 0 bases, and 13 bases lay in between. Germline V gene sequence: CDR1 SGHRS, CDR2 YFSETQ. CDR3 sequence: CASKFRGNSYEQYF. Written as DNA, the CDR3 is TGCGCCAGCAAATTCCGGGGCAACTCCTACGAGCAGTACTTC.

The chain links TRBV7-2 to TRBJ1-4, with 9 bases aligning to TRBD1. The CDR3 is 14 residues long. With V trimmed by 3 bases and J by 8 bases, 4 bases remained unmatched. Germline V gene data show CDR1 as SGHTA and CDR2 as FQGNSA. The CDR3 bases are TGTGCCAGCAGCTTGGACAGGGGACGGGAAAAACTGTTTTTT. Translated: CASSLDRGREKLFF.

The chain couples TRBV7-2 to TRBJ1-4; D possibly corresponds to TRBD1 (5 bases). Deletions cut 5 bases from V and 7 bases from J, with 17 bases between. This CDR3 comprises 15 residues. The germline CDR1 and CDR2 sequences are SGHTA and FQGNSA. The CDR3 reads CASSLMTASTEKLFF. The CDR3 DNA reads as TGTGCCAGCAGCCTTATGACAGCCTCAACTGAAAAACTGTTTTTT.

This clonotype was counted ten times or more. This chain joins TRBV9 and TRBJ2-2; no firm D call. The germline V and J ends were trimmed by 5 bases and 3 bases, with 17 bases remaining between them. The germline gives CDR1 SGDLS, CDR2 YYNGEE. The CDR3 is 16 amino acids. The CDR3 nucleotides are TGTGCCAGCAGTCCCGGGCCCTGGACGGACACCGGGGAGCTGTTTTTT. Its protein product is CASSPGPWTDTGELFF.

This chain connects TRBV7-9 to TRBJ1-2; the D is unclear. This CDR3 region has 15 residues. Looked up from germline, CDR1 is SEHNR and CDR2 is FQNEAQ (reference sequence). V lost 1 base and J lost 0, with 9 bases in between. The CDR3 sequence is CASSLGSGTNYGYTF. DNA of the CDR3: TGTGCCAGCAGCTTAGGATCGGGGACTAACTATGGCTACACCTTC.

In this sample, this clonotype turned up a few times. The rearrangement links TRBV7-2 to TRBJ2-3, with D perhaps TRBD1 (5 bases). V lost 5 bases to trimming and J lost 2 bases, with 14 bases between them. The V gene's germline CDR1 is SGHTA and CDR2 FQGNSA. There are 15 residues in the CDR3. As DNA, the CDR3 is TGTGCCAGCAGCCGAATTACGGACAACACAGATACGCAGTATTTT. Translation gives CASSRITDNTDTQYF.

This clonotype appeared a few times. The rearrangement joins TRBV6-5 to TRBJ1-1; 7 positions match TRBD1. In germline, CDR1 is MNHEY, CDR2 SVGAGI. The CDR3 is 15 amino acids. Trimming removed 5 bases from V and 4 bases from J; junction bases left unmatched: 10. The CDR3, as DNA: TGTGCCAGCAGTCAGGCTTCGACAGGGTCCACTGAAGCTTTCTTT. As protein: CASSQASTGSTEAFF.

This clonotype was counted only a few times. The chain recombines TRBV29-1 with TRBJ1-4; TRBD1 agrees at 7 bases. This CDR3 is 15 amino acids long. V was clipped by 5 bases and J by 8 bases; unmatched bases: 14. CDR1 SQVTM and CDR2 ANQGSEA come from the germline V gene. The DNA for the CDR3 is TGCAGCGTTACCGTACGACAGGGTTTGTTGGAAAAACTGTTTTTT. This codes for CSVTVRQGLLEKLFF.

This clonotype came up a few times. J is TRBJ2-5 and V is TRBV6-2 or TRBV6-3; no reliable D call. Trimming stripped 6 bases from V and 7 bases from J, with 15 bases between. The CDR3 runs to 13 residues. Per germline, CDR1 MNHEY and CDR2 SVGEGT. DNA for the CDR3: TGTGCCAGCAGCTCACTACTTCCGGGGACCCAGTACTTC. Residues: CASSSLLPGTQYF.

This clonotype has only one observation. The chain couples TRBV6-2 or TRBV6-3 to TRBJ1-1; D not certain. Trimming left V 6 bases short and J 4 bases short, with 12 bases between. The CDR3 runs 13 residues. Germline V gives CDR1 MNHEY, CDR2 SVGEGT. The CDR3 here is CASSEPFSTEAFF. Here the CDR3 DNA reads TGTGCCAGCAGCGAGCCTTTTTCCACTGAAGCTTTCTTT.

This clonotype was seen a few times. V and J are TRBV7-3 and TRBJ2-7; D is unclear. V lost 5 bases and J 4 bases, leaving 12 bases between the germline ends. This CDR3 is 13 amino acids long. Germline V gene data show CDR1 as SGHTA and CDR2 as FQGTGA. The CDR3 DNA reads TGTGCCAGCAGCCCCTACCTCGGGTACGAGCAGTACTTC. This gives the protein CASSPYLGYEQYF.

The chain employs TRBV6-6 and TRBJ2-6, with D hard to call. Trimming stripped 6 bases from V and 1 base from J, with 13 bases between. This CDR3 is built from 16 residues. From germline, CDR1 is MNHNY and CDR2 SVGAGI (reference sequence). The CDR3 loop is CASSLTGVSGANVLTF. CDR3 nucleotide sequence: TGTGCCAGCAGCCTAACCGGAGTTTCTGGGGCCAACGTCCTGACTTTC.

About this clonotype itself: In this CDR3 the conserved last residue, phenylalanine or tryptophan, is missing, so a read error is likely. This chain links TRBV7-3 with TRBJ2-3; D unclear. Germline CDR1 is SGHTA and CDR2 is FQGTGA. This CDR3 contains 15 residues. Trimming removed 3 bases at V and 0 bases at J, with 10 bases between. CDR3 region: CASSFDEASTDTQYS. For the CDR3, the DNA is TGTGCCAGCAGCTTCGACGAGGCCAGCACAGATACGCAGTATTCT.

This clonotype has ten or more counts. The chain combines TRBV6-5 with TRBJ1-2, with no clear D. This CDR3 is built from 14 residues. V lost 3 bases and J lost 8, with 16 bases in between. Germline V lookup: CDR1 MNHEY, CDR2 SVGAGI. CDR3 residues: CASSYTPRTLGYTF. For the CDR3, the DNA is TGTGCCAGCAGTTATACTCCCCGCACTCTCGGCTACACCTTC.

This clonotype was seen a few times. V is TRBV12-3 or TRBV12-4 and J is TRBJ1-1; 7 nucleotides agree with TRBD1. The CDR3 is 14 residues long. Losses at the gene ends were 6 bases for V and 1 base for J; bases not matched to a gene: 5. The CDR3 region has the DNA TGTGCCAGCAGACTTGACAGGGCGAACACTGAAGCTTTCTTT. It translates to CASRLDRANTEAFF.

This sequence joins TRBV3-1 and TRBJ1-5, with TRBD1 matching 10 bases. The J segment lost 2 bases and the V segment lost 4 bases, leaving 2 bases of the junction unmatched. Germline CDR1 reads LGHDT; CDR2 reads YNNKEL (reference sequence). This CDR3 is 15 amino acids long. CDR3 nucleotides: TGTGCCAGCAGCCGAGGACAGGGGGGCAATCAGCCCCAGCATTTT. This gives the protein CASSRGQGGNQPQHF.

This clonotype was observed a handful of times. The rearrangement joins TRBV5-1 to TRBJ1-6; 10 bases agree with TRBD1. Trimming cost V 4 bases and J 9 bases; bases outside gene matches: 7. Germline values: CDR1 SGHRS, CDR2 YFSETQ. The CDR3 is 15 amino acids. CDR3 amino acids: CASSPRGQGSSPLHF. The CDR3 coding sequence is TGCGCCAGCAGCCCCCGGGGACAGGGGAGTTCACCCCTCCACTTT.

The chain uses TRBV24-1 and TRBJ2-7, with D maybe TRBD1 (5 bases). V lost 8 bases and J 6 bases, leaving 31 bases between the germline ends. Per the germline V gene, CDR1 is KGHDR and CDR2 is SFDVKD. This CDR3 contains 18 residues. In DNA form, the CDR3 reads TGTGCCACCACGCCCCCTAGACTGGTGCCAGGGTCATCCCCCGAGCAGTACTTC. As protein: CATTPPRLVPGSSPEQYF.

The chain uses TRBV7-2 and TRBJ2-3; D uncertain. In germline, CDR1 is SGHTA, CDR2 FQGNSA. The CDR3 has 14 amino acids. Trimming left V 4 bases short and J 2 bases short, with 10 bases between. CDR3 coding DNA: TGTGCCAGCAGCTCACCCCTTGCCACAGATACGCAGTATTTT. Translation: CASSSPLATDTQYF. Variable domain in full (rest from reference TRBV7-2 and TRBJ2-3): GAGVSQSPSNKVTEKGKDVELRCDPISGHTALYWYRQSLGQGLEFLIYFQGNSAPDKSGLPSDRFSAERTGGSVSTLTIQRTQQEDSAVYLCASSSPLATDTQYFGPGTRLTVL.

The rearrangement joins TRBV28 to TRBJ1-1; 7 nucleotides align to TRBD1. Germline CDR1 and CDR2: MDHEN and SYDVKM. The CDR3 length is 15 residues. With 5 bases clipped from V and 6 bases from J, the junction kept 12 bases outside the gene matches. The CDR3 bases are TGTGCCAGCAGTCGAACACGACAGGGTGGGGCTGAAGCTTTCTTT. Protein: CASSRTRQGGAEAFF.

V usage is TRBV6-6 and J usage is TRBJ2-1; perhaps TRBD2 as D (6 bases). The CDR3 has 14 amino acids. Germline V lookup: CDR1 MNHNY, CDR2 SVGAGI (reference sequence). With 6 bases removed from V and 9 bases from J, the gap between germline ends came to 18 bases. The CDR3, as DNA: TGTGCCAGCAGAACGGAGGGCCGGATTGGTGAGCAGTTCTTC. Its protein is CASRTEGRIGEQFF.